Described below is a single T cell receptor (beta chain) sequence and its context. Method: immunoSEQ multiplex PCR; TCRdb's copy keeps in-frame clones and lacks some. The sample gives 150,000 to 200,000 clones, 70% to 90% of which show up once; roughly 4.7% is in the top ten. This record comes from a study of lymphopenia after photon versus proton radiotherapy. This CDR3 region has 13 residues. Trimming cost V 4 bases and J 8 bases, with 12 bases left between them. Germline-derived CDR1 and CDR2 are KGHSH and LQKENI. This sequence joins TRBV18 and TRBJ2-1; D gene unclear. The sequence came from a man in his fifties with gastric cancer. The sequencing here drew on peripheral blood, taken from a patient treated with photon-based radiotherapy. CDR3 sequence: CASSQGSRDEQFF. The CDR3 DNA reads as TGTGCCAGCTCACAGGGTAGTAGGGATGAGCAGTTCTTC.